This TCR beta chain stems from a study of T cell changes during pregnancy in multiple sclerosis. Assay used: immunoSEQ multiplex PCR; TCRdb lists only in-frame clones, some missing. The profile shows some 97,000 clones, around 92% of them singletons. The V end was cut by 4 bases, the J end by 5 bases, with 8 bases between. CDR1 is SQVTM and CDR2 is ANQGSEA in the germline V gene. The CDR3 extends over 11 amino acids. This sequence was found in a female donor with multiple sclerosis, enrolled in a pregnancy study. V is TRBV29-1 and J is TRBJ1-1; no clear D. This material consisted of peripheral blood, taken after pregnancy. CDR3 sequence reads: CSVASDTEAFF. CDR3 nucleotides: TGCAGCGTTGCGTCAGATACTGAAGCTTTCTTT.